The 8 T cell receptor beta chains presented below share a single source sample, sequenced in a study of shared clonotypes between healthy human individuals. Naive CD8 isolation took CD45RO-negative cells positively selected for CCR7 and excluded terminally differentiated effector memory CD45RA+ cells. Clones were read by immunoSEQ multiplex PCR, and TCRdb kept only the in-frame ones, dropping some. The sample lists around 1.9 million clones, just under 95% occurring once. The sequencing sample was made of naive CD8+ T cells from PBMCs. The receptors were sampled from a man aged 18 to 29 in good health. Some clones in this sample may be carry-over from other donors' samples.

The chain links TRBV5-4 to TRBJ2-1, with 7 bases fitting TRBD1. The J segment lost 3 bases and the V segment lost 2 bases, leaving 5 bases of the junction unmatched. Germline CDR1 is SGHNT and CDR2 is YYREEE (reference sequence). This CDR3 has 15 amino acids. The CDR3 is CASSLDRANYNEQFF. In DNA form, the CDR3 reads TGTGCCAGCAGCTTAGACAGGGCGAACTACAATGAGCAGTTCTTC.

CDR3 sequence: CASSSSLGQGGGYTF. CDR3 nucleotides: TGTGCCAGTAGTTCATCCTTGGGACAGGGTGGAGGCTACACCTTC. V usage is TRBV19 and J usage is TRBJ1-2; TRBD1 agrees at 9 bases. The CDR3 spans 15 residues. Germline V gene sequence: CDR1 LNHDA, CDR2 SQIVND (reference sequence). After removal of 5 bases from V and 8 bases from J, the junction contained 12 bases not matched to a gene.

The J gene is TRBJ2-7, the V gene TRBV19; D might be TRBD2 (6 bases). V was pared by 3 bases and J by 0 bases, with 9 bases between. In germline, CDR1 is LNHDA, CDR2 SQIVND (reference sequence). CDR3 length equals 14 residues. The DNA of the CDR3 is TGTGCCAGTAGTATCGCGGGGAACTCCTACGAGCAGTACTTC. Protein product: CASSIAGNSYEQYF.

This rearrangement joins TRBV9 to TRBJ2-7, with TRBD1 as a possible D gene (6 bases). The V gene lost 3 bases and the J gene lost 0 bases, with 16 bases spanning the gap. The germline CDR1 and CDR2 sequences are SGDLS and YYNGEE. The CDR3 has 16 amino acids. CDR3 amino acids: CASSGVGAASSYEQYF. The CDR3 bases are TGTGCCAGCAGCGGCGTGGGGGCGGCAAGCTCCTACGAGCAGTACTTC. The variable domain in full, completed from reference TRBV9 and TRBJ2-7, reads DSGVTQTPKHLITATGQRVTLRCSPRSGDLSVYWYQQSLDQGLQFLIQYYNGEERAKGNILERFSAQQFPDLHSELNLSSLELGDSALYFCASSGVGAASSYEQYFGPGTRLTVT.

The V gene is TRBV28, the J gene TRBJ2-7, with D possibly being TRBD2 (5 bases). This CDR3 spans 13 amino acids. V was cut by 6 bases and J by 4 bases, with 13 bases left in between. CDR1 MDHEN and CDR2 SYDVKM come from the germline V gene. The CDR3 region is CASSLPRGYEQYF. The CDR3 coding sequence is TGTGCCAGCAGCCTCCCTAGAGGGTACGAGCAGTACTTC.

The V and J genes are TRBV28 and TRBJ2-5; D unclear. CDR3 length: 13 amino acids. CDR1 is MDHEN, CDR2 SYDVKM, per germline. V shed 5 bases and J shed 5 bases, with 12 bases lying between them. The chain's CDR3 is CASSPPYDETQYF. The DNA of the CDR3 is TGTGCCAGCAGTCCGCCCTATGACGAGACCCAGTACTTC.

This chain uses TRBV6-5 with TRBJ2-7; maybe TRBD2 (5 bases). The germline V gene encodes CDR1 MNHEY and CDR2 SVGAGI. V was pared by 0 bases and J by 2 bases, with 11 bases between. CDR3 length: 15 residues. CDR3 region: CASSYSTRATYEQYF. Here the CDR3 DNA reads TGTGCCAGCAGTTACTCGACGCGGGCAACCTACGAGCAGTACTTC.

The chain is built from TRBV7-9 and TRBJ2-1; 8 bases are a match to TRBD2. Germline assignment: CDR1 SEHNR and CDR2 FQNEAQ (reference sequence). The CDR3 extends over 15 amino acids. The junction had 7 bases not matched to a gene; V was cut back by 4 bases and J by 5 bases. CDR3 amino acids: CASSYGLANNNEQFF. The CDR3 DNA reads TGTGCCAGCAGCTACGGACTAGCCAATAACAATGAGCAGTTCTTC.